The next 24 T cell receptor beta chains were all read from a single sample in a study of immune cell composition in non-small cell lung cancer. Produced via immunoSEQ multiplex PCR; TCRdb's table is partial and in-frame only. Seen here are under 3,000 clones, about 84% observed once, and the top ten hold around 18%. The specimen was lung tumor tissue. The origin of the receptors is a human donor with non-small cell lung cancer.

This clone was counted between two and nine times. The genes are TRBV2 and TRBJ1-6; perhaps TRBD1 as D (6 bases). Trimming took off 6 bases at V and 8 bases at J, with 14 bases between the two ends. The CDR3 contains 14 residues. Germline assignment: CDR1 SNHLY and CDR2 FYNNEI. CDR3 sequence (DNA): TGTGCCAGCAGGTGGAACAGGGCGGATTCACCCCTCCACTTT. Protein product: CASRWNRADSPLHF.

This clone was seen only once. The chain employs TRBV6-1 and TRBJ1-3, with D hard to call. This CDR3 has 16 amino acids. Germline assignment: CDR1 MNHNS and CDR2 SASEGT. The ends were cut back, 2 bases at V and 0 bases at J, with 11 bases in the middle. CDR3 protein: CASSEYSWISGNTIYF. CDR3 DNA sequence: TGTGCCAGCAGTGAATACAGCTGGATCTCTGGAAACACCATATATTTT.

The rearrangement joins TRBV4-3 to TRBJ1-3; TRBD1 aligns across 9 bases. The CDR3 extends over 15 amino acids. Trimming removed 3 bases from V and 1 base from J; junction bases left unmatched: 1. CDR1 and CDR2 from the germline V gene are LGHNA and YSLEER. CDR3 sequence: CASSQDRGSGNTIYF. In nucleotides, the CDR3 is TGCGCCAGCAGCCAGGACAGGGGATCTGGAAACACCATATATTTT.

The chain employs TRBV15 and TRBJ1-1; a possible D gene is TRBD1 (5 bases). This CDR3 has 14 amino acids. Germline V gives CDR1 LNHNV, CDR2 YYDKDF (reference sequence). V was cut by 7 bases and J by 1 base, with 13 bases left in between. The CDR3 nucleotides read TGTGCCACCACACGGAAAAGGGGGAACACTGAAGCTTTCTTT. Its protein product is CATTRKRGNTEAFF.

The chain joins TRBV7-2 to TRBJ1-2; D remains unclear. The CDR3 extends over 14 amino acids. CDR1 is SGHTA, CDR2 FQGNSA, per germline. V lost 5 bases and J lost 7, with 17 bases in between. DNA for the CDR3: TGTGCCAGCAGCCCGGGATCGTACTCGGGTGGCTACACCTTC. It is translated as CASSPGSYSGGYTF. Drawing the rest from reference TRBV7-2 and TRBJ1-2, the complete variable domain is GAGVSQSPSNKVTEKGKDVELRCDPISGHTALYWYRQSLGQGLEFLIYFQGNSAPDKSGLPSDRFSAERTGGSVSTLTIQRTQQEDSAVYLCASSPGSYSGGYTFGSGTRLTVV.

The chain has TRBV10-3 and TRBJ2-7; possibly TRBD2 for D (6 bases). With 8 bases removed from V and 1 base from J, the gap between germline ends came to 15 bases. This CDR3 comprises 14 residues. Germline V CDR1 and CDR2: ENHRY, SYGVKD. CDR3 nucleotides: TGTGCCATCTGCTGTGTGGAGGGATCCTACGAGCAGTACTTC. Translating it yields CAICCVEGSYEQYF.

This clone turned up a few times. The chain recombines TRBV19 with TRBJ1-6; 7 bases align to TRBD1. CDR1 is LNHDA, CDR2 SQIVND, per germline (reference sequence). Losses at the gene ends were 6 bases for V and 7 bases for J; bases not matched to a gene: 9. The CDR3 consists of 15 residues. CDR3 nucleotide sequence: TGTGCCAGTAGGCTACAGGGGACTGAAAATTCACCCCTCCACTTT. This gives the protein CASRLQGTENSPLHF.

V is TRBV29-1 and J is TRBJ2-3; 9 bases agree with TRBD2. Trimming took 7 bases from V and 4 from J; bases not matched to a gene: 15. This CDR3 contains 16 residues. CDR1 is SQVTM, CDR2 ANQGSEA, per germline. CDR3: CSAGGPSGVGADTQYF. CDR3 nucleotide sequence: TGCAGCGCCGGAGGCCCTAGCGGGGTGGGGGCAGATACGCAGTATTTT.

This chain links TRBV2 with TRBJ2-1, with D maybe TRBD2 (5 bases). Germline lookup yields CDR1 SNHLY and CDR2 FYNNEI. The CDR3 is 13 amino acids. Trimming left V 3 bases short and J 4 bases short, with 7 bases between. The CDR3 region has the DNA TGTGCCAGCAGTGATGGACTGTACAATGAGCAGTTCTTC. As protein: CASSDGLYNEQFF.

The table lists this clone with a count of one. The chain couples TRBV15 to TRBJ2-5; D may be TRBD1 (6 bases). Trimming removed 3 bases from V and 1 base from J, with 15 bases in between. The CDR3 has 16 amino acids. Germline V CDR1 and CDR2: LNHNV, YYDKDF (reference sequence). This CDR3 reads CATSRSSDRRQETQYF. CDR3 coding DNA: TGTGCCACCAGCAGGAGTTCCGACAGGCGCCAAGAGACCCAGTACTTC.

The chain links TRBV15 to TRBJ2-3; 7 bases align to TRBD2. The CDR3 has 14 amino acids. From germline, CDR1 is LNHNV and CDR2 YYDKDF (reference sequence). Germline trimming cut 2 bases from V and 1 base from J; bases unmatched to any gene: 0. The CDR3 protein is CATSRLAGTDTQYF. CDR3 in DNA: TGTGCCACCAGCAGACTAGCGGGCACAGATACGCAGTATTTT.

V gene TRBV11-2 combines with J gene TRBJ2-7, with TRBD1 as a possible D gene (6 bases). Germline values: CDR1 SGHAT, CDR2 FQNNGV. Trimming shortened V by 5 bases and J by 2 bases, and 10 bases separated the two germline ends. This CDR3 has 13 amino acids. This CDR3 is CASSIWTAYEQYF. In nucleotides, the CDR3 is TGTGCCAGCAGCATCTGGACAGCCTACGAGCAGTACTTC.

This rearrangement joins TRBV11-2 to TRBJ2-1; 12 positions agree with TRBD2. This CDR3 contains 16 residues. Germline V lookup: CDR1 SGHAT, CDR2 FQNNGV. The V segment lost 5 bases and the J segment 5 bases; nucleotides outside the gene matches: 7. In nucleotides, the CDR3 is TGTGCCAGCAGCCCGAAGACTAGCGGGGGCCACAATGAGCAGTTCTTC. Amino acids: CASSPKTSGGHNEQFF.

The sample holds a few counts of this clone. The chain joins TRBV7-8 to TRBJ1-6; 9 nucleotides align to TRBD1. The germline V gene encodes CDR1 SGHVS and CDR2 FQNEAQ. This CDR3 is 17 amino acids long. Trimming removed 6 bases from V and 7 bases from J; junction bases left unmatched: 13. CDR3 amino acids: CASRPGQGSLWNSPLHF. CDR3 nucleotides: TGTGCCAGCAGACCGGGACAGGGATCGCTTTGGAATTCACCCCTCCACTTT.

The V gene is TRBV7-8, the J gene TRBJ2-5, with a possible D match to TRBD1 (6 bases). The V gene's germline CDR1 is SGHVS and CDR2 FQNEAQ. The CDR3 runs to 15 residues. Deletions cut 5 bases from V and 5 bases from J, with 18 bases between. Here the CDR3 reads CASSARQEMEETQYF. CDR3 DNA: TGTGCCAGCAGCGCCAGACAGGAGATGGAGGAGACCCAGTACTTC.

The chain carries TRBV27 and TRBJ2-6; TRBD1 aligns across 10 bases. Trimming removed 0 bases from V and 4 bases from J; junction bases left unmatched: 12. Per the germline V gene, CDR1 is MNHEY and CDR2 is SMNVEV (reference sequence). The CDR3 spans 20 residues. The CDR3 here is CASSLSILRQGASGANVLTF. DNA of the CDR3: TGTGCCAGCAGTTTATCGATTCTGAGACAGGGGGCCTCAGGGGCCAACGTCCTGACTTTC.

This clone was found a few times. The CDR3 coding sequence is TGTGCCAGCAGACTCAGGGCTGGGGCGTATGGCTACACCTTC. The encoded protein is CASRLRAGAYGYTF. This sequence joins TRBV2 and TRBJ1-2; tentatively, D is TRBD1 (5 bases). The V gene lost 6 bases and the J gene lost 5 bases, with 16 bases spanning the gap. CDR3 size: 14 residues. CDR1 SNHLY and CDR2 FYNNEI come from the germline V gene.

CDR3 loop: CASSQGGRAGADTQYF. The CDR3 nucleotides are TGTGCCAGCAGCCAAGGGGGGCGGGCAGGGGCAGATACGCAGTATTTT. V and J are TRBV4-2 and TRBJ2-3, with D perhaps matching TRBD1 (6 bases). CDR1 and CDR2 from the germline V gene are LGHNA and YNFKEQ. The CDR3 extends over 16 amino acids. Trimming removed 1 base from V and 4 bases from J, with 15 bases in between.

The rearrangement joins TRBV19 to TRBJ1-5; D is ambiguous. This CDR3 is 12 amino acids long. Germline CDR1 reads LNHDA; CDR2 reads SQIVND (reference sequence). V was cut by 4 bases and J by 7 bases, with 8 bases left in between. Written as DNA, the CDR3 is TGTGCCAGTAGTACCAACAAACAGCCCCAGCATTTT. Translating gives CASSTNKQPQHF.

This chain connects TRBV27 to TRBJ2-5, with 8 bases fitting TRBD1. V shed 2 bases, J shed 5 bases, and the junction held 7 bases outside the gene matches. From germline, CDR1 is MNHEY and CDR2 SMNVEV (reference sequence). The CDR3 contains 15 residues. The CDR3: CASSLGDGQGETQYF. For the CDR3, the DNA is TGTGCCAGCAGTTTAGGGGATGGACAGGGTGAGACCCAGTACTTC.

Written as DNA, the CDR3 is TGTGCCAGCAGCGCCGGACAGGTGAATAATTCACCCCTCCACTTT. Amino acids: CASSAGQVNNSPLHF. The chain has TRBV7-9 and TRBJ1-6; 7 bases match TRBD1. V lost 5 bases to trimming and J lost 5 bases; unmatched junction nucleotides: 6. Germline assignment: CDR1 SEHNR and CDR2 FQNEAQ (reference sequence). This CDR3 spans 15 amino acids.

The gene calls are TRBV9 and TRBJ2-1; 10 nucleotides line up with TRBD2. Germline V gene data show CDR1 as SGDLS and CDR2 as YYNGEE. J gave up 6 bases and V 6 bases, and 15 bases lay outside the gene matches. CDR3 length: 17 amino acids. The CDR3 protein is CASTRRVGSGGANEQFF. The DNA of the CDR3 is TGTGCCAGCACCCGCCGGGTTGGAAGCGGGGGGGCCAATGAGCAGTTCTTC.

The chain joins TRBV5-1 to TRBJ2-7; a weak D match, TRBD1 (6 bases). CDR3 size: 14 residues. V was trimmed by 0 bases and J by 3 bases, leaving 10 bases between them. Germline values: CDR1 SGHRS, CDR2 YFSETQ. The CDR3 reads CASSLGNRVYEQYF. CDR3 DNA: TGCGCCAGCAGCTTGGGTAACAGGGTCTACGAGCAGTACTTC.

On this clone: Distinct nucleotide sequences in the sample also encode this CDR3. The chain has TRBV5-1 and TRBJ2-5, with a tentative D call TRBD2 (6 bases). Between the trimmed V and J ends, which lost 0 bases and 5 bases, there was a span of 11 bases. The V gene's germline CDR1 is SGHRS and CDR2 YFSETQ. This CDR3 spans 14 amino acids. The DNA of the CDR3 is TGCGCCAGCAGCTTGGGGGCAGGGAGGGAGACCCAGTACTTC. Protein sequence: CASSLGAGRETQYF.